This T cell receptor (beta chain) appears in the sequencing data of a study of control samples from healthy donors and cancer patients. Generated by immunoSEQ multiplex PCR, the TCRdb table keeps only in-frame clones and is missing some. The sample records 100,000 to 150,000 clones, about 90% being singletons. Material: blood. The sequence came from a man aged 18 to 35 in good health.

The CDR3: CASSLAGIGLGGYTF. CDR3 coding DNA: TGTGCCAGCAGCTTGGCAGGGATTGGGCTTGGTGGCTACACCTTC. The chain employs TRBV7-9 and TRBJ1-2; D is perhaps TRBD1 (5 bases). The CDR3 runs to 15 residues. Trimming pared 3 bases from V and 7 bases from J, leaving 18 bases between. Germline CDR1 and CDR2: SEHNR and FQNEAQ (reference sequence).